What follows describes a single T cell receptor beta chain. This entry comes from a study of cytomegalovirus exposure and HLA in healthy donors. PCR primers comprised 60 Vbeta and 13 Jbeta primers. Profiled with immunoSEQ multiplex PCR; TCRdb holds only in-frame clones, not every one. The sample lists about 180,000 clones; 70% to 80% were seen once. Germline CDR1 is SGHVS and CDR2 is FQNEAQ. CDR3 length equals 15 residues. Germline trimming cut 1 base from V and 5 bases from J; bases unmatched to any gene: 2. Sequenced: PBMCs. The chain combines TRBV7-8 with TRBJ1-5; 10 nucleotides align to TRBD1. The TCR was taken from a woman aged 35 to 49 in good health and CMV-seronegative. CDR3 nucleotides: TGTGCCAGCAGCTTAGGACAGGGGGCTCATCAGCCCCAGCATTTT. Protein sequence: CASSLGQGAHQPQHF. The variable domain in full, completed from reference TRBV7-8 and TRBJ1-5, reads GAGVSQSPRYKVAKRGQDVALRCDPISGHVSLFWYQQALGQGPEFLTYFQNEAQLDKSGLPSDRFFAERPEGSVSTLKIQRTQQEDSAVYLCASSLGQGAHQPQHFGDGTRLSIL.